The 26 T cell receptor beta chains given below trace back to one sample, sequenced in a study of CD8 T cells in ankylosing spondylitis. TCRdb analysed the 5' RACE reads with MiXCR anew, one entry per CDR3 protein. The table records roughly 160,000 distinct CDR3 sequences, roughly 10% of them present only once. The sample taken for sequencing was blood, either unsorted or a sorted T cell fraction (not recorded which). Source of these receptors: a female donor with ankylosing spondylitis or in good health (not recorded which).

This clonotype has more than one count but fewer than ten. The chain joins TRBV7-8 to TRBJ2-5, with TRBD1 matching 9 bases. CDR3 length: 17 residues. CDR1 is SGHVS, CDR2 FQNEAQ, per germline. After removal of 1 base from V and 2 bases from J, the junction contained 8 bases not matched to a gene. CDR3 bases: TGTGCCAGCAGCTTAGGGCGAGGACAGGGGCCACAAGAGACCCAGTACTTC. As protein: CASSLGRGQGPQETQYF.

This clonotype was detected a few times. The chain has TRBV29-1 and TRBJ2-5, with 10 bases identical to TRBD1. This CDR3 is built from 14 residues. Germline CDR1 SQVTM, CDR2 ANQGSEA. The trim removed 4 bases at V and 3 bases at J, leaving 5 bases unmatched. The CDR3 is CSVAGTGAEETQYF. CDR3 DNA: TGCAGCGTTGCCGGGACAGGGGCTGAAGAGACCCAGTACTTC.

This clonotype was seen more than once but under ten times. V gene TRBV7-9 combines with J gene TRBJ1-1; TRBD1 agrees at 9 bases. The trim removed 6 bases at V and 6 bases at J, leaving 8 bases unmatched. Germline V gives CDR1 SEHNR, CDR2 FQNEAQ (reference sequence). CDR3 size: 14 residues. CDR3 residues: CASRPGTGNPEAFF. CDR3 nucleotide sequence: TGTGCCAGCAGACCCGGGACAGGGAATCCTGAAGCTTTCTTT.

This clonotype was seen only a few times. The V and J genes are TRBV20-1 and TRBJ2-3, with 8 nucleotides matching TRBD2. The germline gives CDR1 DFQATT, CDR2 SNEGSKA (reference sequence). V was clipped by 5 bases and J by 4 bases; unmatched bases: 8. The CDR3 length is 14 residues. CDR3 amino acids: CSAPALAGSDTQYF. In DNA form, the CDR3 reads TGCAGTGCTCCCGCCCTAGCGGGTTCAGATACGCAGTATTTT.

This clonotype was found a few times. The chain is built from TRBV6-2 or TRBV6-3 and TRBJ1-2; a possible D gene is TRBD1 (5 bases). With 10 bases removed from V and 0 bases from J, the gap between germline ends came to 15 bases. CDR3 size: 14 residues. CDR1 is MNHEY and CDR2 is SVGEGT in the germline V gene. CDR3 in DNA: TGTGCCACCCGCCCGGGGGTATCTAACTATGGCTACACCTTC. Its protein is CATRPGVSNYGYTF.

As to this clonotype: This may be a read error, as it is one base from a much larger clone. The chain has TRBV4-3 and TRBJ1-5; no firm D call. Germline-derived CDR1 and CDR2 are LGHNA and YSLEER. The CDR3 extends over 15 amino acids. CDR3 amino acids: CASSQDRQNNHPQHF. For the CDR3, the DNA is TGCGCCAGCAGCCAAGACCGGCAGAACAATCACCCCCAGCATTTT.

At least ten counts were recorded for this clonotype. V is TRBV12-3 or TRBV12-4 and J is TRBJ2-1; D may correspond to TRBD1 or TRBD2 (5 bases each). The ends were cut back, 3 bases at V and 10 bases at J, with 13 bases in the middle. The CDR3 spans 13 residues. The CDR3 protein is CASSFKGRDEQFF. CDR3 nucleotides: TGTGCCAGCAGTTTTAAGGGCAGGGACGAGCAGTTCTTC.

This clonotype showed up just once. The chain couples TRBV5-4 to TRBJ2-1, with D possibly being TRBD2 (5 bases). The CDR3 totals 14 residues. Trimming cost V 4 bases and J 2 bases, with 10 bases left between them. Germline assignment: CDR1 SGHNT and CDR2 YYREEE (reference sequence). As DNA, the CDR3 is TGTGCCAGCAGCCCTGGGAGTCCCTACAATGAGCAGTTCTTC. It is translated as CASSPGSPYNEQFF.

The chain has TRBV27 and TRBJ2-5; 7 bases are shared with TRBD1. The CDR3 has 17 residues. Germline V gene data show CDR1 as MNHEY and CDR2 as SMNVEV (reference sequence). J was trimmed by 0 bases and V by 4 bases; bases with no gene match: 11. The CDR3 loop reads CASSSEGGRGYQETQYF. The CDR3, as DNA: TGTGCCAGCAGTTCAGAAGGGGGCCGGGGATACCAAGAGACCCAGTACTTC.

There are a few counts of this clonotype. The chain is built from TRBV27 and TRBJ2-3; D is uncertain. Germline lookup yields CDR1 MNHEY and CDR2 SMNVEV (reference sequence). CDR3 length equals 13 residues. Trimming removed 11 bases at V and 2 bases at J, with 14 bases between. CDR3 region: CAASPGPTDTQYF. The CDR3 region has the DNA TGTGCCGCTTCACCCGGACCCACAGATACGCAGTATTTT.

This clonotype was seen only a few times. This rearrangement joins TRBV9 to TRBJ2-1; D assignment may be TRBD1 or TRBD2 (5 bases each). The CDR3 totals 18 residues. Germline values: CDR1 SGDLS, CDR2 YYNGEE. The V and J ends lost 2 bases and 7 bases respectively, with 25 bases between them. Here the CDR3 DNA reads TGTGCCAGCAGCGTTAGTTTTGGGGGTGAATTTTCGGGTAATGAGCAGTTCTTC. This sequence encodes CASSVSFGGEFSGNEQFF.

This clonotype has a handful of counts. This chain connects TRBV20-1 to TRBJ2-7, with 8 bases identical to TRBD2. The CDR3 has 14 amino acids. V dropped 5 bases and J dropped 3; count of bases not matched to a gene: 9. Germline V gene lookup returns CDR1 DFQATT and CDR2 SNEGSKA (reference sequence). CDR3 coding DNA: TGCAGTGCTCCCCTAGCGGGCCAGCTCTACGAGCAGTACTTC. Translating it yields CSAPLAGQLYEQYF.

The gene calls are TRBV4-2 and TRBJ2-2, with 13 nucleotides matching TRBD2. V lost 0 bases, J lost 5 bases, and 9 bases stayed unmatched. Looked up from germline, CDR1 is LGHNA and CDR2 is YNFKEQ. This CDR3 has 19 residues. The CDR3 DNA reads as TGTGCCAGCAGCCAAGAAAGGACTAGCGGGAGAGCTAGGACCGGGGAGCTGTTTTTT. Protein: CASSQERTSGRARTGELFF.

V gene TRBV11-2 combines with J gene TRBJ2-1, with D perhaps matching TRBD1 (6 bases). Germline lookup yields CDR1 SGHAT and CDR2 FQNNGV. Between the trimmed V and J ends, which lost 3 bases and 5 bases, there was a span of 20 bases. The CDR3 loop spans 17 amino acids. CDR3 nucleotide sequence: TGTGCCAGCAGCTTGGGGCGGAGGTCCAGGGGCCACAATGAGCAGTTCTTC. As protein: CASSLGRRSRGHNEQFF.

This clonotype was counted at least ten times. The CDR3 is CASSLTGLNNIQYF. The CDR3 DNA sequence: TGCGCCAGCAGCTTGACAGGGCTAAACAACATTCAGTACTTC. The chain carries TRBV5-1 and TRBJ2-4; D perhaps matches TRBD1 (6 bases). V was clipped by 1 base and J by 7 bases, with 12 bases between them. The CDR3 length is 14 residues. The germline V gene has CDR1 SGHRS and CDR2 YFSETQ. Looking up the rest from reference TRBV5-1 and TRBJ2-4 gives the full variable domain: KAGVTQTPRYLIKTRGQQVTLSCSPISGHRSVSWYQQTPGQGLQFLFEYFSETQRNKGNFPGRFSGRQFSNSRSEMNVSTLELGDSALYLCASSLTGLNNIQYFGAGTRLSVL.

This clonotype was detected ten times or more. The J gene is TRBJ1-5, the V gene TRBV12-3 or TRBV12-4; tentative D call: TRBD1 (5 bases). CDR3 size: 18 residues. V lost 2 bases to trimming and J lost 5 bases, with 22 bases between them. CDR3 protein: CASSLHYWVGVMDQPQHF. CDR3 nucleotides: TGTGCCAGCAGTTTACACTACTGGGTAGGGGTGATGGATCAGCCCCAGCATTTT.

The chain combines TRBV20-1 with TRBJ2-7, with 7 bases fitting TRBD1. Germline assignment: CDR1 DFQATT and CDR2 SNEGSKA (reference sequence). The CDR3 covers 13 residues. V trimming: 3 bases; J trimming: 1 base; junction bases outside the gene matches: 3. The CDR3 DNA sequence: TGCAGTGCTAGTAGCAGGGGGTCCTACGAGCAGTACTTC. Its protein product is CSASSRGSYEQYF.

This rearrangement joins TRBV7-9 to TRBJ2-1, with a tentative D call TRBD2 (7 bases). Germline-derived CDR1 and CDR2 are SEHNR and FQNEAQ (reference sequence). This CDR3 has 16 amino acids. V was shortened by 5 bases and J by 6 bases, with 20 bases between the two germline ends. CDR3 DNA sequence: TGTGCCAGCAGCCCCGGGGGGCCTTCCCCCTCCAATGAGCAGTTCTTC. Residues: CASSPGGPSPSNEQFF.

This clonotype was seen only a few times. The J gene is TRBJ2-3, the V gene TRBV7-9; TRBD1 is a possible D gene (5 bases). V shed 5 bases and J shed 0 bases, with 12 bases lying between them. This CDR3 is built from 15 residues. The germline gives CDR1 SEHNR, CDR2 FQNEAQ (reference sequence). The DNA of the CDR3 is TGTGCCAGCAGCCCCAGGGATTCTAGCACAGATACGCAGTATTTT. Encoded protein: CASSPRDSSTDTQYF.

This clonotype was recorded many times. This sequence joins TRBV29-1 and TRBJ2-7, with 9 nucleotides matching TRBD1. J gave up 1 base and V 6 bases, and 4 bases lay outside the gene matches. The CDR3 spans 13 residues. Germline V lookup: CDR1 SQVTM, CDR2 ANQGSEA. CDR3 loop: CSVADRGSYEQYF. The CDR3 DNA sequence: TGCAGCGTGGCGGACAGGGGTTCCTACGAGCAGTACTTC.

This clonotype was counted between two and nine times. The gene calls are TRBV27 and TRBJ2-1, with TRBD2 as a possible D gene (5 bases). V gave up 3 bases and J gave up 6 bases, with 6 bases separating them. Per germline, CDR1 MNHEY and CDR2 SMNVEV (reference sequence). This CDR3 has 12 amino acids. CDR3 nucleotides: TGTGCCAGCAGTTTTCTAGCCAATGAGCAGTTCTTC. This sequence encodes CASSFLANEQFF.

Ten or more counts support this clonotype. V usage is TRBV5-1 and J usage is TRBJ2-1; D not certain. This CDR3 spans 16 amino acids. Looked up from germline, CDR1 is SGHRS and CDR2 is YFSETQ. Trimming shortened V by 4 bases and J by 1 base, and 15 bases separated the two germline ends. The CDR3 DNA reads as TGCGCCAGCAGCCTAACCGGACCCTGGTCCTACAATGAGCAGTTCTTC. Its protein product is CASSLTGPWSYNEQFF.

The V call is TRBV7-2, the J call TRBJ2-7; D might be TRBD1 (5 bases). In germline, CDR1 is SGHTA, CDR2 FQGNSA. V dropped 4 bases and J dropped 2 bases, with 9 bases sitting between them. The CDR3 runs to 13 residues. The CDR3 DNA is TGTGCCAGCAGCTGGACACGAACCTACGAGCAGTACTTC. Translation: CASSWTRTYEQYF.

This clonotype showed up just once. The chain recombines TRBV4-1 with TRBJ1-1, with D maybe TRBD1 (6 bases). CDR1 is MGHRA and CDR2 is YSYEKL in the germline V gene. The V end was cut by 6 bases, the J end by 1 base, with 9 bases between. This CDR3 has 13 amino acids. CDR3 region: CASSTGQNTEAFF. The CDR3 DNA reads TGCGCCAGCAGTACGGGACAGAACACTGAAGCTTTCTTT.

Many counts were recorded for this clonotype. The CDR3 loop reads CASTPHGDLRGYNEQFF. In DNA, the CDR3 is TGTGCCAGCACCCCCCACGGGGATTTAAGGGGCTACAATGAGCAGTTCTTC. The chain recombines TRBV7-2 with TRBJ2-1; D may match TRBD1 or TRBD2 (5 bases each). Trimming left V 7 bases short and J 3 bases short, with 22 bases between. The CDR3 is 17 residues long. The germline V gene encodes CDR1 SGHTA and CDR2 FQGNSA.

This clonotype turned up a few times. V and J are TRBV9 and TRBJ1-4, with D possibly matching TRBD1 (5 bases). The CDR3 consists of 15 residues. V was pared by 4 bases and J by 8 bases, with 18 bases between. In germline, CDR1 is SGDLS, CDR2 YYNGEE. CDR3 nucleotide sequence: TGTGCCAGCAGCACGGGGGACGGCGAAGGGGAAAAACTGTTTTTT. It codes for CASSTGDGEGEKLFF.